This T cell receptor (beta chain) was retrieved from a study of shared clonotypes between healthy human individuals. Study-level background: Those who served as donors were a couple of women and a few men between the ages of 18 and 49.

Sequencing used immunoSEQ multiplex PCR; TCRdb keeps in-frame clones, though not all of them. The sample carries millions of clones, about 92% recorded once. V dropped 0 bases and J dropped 2; count of bases not matched to a gene: 12. This CDR3 region has 17 residues. The V gene's germline CDR1 is SQVTM and CDR2 ANQGSEA. Study-level results: The diversity represented, both genetic and in exposure history, was limited by few donors. On the whole, naive subsets had larger estimated richness than memory subsets had. Among non-shared clonotypes, generation probabilities were lower than among those shared by all four donors.

Comment on this clone: The target antigen is unknown.

The rearrangement joins TRBV29-1 to TRBJ2-5, with 7 bases aligning to TRBD2. This receptor was taken from a man between 18 and 35 years old in good health. Sequenced input: naive CD4+ T cells sorted from blood. Subset specified: CD45RA+ positively selected. Written as DNA, the CDR3 is TGCAGCGTTGAAGATCTCGAGAAGCGGGGACGGCAAGAGACCCAGTACTTC. This codes for CSVEDLEKRGRQETQYF.